This T cell receptor (beta chain) appears in the sequencing data of a study of CD4 T cells in relation to SARS-CoV-2 and coronaviruses. Study-wide background: Two subjects were Hispanic; patients were seven or eight males and a handful of females. Study outcomes and limitations: Memory recall responses, not primary responses primed in culture, are what the assay detects.

Germline-derived CDR1 and CDR2 are SGHNT and YYREEE (reference sequence). Trimming removed 0 bases from V and 2 bases from J; junction bases left unmatched: 2. CDR3 length: 15 amino acids. The method was immunoSEQ multiplex PCR; TCRdb's version includes in-frame clones alone and lacks a portion of them. This sample has about 43,000 clones; about 80% occur once, and the top ten carry over 1.1%. Notes on this clone: Its antigen is currently unknown.

This receptor was taken from an adult with COVID-19. Sequencing was done on a sample of naive CD4+ T cells from PBMCs, cultured in vitro. Subset reported: naive CD4+ T cells isolated by negative enrichment. The gene calls are TRBV5-4 and TRBJ2-7; 10 bases agree with TRBD1. This CDR3 is CASSLGGQGTYEQYF. The CDR3 nucleotides are TGTGCCAGCAGCTTGGGGGGACAGGGGACCTACGAGCAGTACTTC.